The 8 T cell receptor beta chains in this list originate from one sample, sequenced in a study of OX40 agonist ivuxolimab in advanced cancers. Clones were read by immunoSEQ multiplex PCR, and TCRdb kept only the in-frame ones, dropping some. The sample includes about 46,000 clones, about nine tenths of them seen just once. The specimen comprised CD4+ or CD8+ T cells sorted from blood, sampled in a trial of the OX40 agonist ivuxolimab. The receptor set was obtained from an adult with an advanced solid tumor such as melanoma, head and neck, liver or kidney cancer.

This rearrangement joins TRBV7-5 to TRBJ1-2. TRBV7-5 is a documented pseudogene. The CDR3 has 15 amino acids. CDR3 loop: CARSQQGGVILGYTF. In DNA, the CDR3 is TGTGCCAGAAGCCAGCAGGGAGGGGTGATTCTCGGCTACACCTTC.

This clone showed up just once. The chain has TRBV27 and TRBJ2-5; D perhaps matches TRBD2 (5 bases). The V and J ends lost 6 bases and 5 bases respectively, with 7 bases between them. Germline values: CDR1 MNHEY, CDR2 SMNVEV (reference sequence). The CDR3 has 11 residues. In DNA form, the CDR3 reads TGTGCCAGCAGCACTAGGGAGACCCAGTACTTC. Translation: CASSTRETQYF.

The chain combines TRBV2 with TRBJ2-2; the match to TRBD1 covers 8 bases. CDR1 is SNHLY and CDR2 is FYNNEI in the germline V gene. The CDR3 has 16 residues. V dropped 4 bases and J dropped 6; count of bases not matched to a gene: 10. The DNA of the CDR3 is TGTGCCAGCAGTGCGTACAGGGGGTCCTCTGCCGGGGAGCTGTTTTTT. Amino acid sequence: CASSAYRGSSAGELFF.

This sequence joins TRBV6-1 and TRBJ2-5, with D maybe TRBD2 (6 bases). Germline CDR1 reads MNHNS; CDR2 reads SASEGT. V dropped 2 bases and J dropped 4 bases, with 20 bases sitting between them. This CDR3 spans 17 amino acids. For the CDR3, the DNA is TGTGCCAGCAGTGAAACCCCTGGCGACAGCGGGTCAGAGACCCAGTACTTC. This translates into CASSETPGDSGSETQYF.

This clone was seen a single time. V is TRBV11-2 and J is TRBJ2-7; possible D gene TRBD2, 7 bases. Germline CDR1 SGHAT, CDR2 FQNNGV. CDR3 size: 15 residues. The ends were cut back, 3 bases at V and 6 bases at J, with 18 bases in the middle. Here the CDR3 DNA reads TGTGCCAGCAGCTTCAGGCCGGAGGGGGGGCGCGAGCAGTACTTC. Translated: CASSFRPEGGREQYF.

As concerns this clone: Relative to the germline gene, one junction end is altered; a read error may explain this. J is TRBJ1-4 and V is TRBV30; maybe TRBD1 (5 bases). Germline CDR1 reads GTSNPN; CDR2 reads SVGIG (reference sequence). There are 12 residues in the CDR3. As DNA, the CDR3 is TGTGCCTGGAGTGTGGCAGAGGGGCTTCACGATTTT. It encodes CAWSVAEGLHDF.

V gene TRBV9 combines with J gene TRBJ1-2; 9 nucleotides match TRBD1. The CDR3 has 13 residues. CDR1 and CDR2 from the germline V gene are SGDLS and YYNGEE. Trimming at V came to 3 bases and at J to 7 bases, leaving 4 bases not matched to a gene. CDR3 region: CASSEQGASGYTF. The CDR3 nucleotides read TGTGCCAGCAGCGAACAGGGGGCGAGTGGCTACACCTTC.

The gene calls are TRBV13 and TRBJ2-3; D unresolved. V gave up 0 bases and J gave up 2 bases, with 12 bases separating them. Looked up from germline, CDR1 is PRHDT and CDR2 is FYEKMQ (reference sequence). The CDR3 runs to 16 residues. CDR3 loop: CASSLGQVRFTDTQYF. The CDR3 nucleotides are TGTGCCAGCAGCTTAGGACAAGTACGATTCACAGATACGCAGTATTTT. Full variable domain (missing parts from reference TRBV13 and TRBJ2-3): AAGVIQSPRHLIKEKRETATLKCYPIPRHDTVYWYQQGPGQDPQFLISFYEKMQSDKGSIPDRFSAQQFSDYHSELNMSSLELGDSALYFCASSLGQVRFTDTQYFGPGTRLTVL.